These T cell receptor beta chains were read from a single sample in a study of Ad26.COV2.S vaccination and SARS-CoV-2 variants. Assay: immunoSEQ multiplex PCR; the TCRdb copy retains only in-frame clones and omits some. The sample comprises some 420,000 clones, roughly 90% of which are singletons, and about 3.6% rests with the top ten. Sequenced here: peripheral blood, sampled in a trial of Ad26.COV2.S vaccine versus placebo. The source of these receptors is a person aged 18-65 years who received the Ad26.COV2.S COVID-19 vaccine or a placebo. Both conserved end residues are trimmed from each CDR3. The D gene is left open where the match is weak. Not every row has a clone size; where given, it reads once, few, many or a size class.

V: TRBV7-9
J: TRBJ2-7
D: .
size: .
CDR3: ASSSTGVGEQY

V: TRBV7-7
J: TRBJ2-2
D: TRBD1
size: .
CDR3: ASSPGQGRTGELF

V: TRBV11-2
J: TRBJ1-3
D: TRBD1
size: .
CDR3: ASTARAGGLGNTIY

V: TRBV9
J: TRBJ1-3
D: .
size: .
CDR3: ASSTRGVEGNTIY

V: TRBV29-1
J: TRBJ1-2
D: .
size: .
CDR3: SVKQESNYGYT

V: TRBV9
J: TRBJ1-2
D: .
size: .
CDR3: ASSVGRGEQGGDYGYT

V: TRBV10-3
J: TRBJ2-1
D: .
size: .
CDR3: AISESRRDEQF

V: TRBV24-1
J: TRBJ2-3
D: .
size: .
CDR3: ATSSPASTDTQY

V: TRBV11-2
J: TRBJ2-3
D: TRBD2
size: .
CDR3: ASSLGGTSGGATDTQY

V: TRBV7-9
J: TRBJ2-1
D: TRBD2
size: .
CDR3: ASSLERGLAGGPSDEQF

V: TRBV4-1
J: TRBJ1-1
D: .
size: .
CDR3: ASSQGAGMNTEAF

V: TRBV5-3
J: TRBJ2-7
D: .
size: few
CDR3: ARSWPGHEHEQY

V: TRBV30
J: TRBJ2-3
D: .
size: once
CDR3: AWSVSQSDTQY

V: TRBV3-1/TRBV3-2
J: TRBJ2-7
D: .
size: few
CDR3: ASSQIPGAGYEQY

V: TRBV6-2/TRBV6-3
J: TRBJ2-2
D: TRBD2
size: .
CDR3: ASSYPDLRAGGDTGELF

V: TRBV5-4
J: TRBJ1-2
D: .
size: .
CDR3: ASRRIGLKVDGYT

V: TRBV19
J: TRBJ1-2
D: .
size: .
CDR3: ASNPGGIGRPGYT

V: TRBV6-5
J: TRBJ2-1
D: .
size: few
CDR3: ASINSEGEQF

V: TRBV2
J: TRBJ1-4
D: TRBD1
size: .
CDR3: ASTLDRESGDEKLF

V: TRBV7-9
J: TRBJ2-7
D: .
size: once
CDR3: ASSLGRQPYEQY

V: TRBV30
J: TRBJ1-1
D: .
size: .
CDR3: AWRGGTTEAF

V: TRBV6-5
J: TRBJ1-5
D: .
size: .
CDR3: ASNIRQGNQPQH

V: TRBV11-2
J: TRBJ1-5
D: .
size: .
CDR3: ASSLGINNQPQH

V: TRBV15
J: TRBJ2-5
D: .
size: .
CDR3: ATSRDTETQY

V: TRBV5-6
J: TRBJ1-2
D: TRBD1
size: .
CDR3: ASSFGRGSYGYT

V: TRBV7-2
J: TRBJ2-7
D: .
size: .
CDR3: ASSLGPAALGSEQY

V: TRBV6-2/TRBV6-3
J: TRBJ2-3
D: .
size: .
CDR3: ASSYLAGAGTDTQY

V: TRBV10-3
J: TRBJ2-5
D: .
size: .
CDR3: AIKPDRQWETQY

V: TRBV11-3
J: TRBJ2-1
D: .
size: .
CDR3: ASSPRGGGFEQF

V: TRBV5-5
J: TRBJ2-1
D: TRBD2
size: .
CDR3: ASSLFLRGVDEQF

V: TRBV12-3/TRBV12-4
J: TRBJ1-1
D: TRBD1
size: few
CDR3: ASSTTGGTEAF

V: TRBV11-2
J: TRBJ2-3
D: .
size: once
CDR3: ASRQPVGGRDTQY

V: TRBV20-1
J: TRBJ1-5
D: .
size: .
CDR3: SASGKGQLEPQH

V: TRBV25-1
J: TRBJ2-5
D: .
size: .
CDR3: ASSEYQEAKETQY

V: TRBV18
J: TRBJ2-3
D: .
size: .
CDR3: ASSPDGTDTQY

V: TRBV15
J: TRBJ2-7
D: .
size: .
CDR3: ATSRSNSYEQY

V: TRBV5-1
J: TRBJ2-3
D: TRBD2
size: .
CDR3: ASSFGGAKDTQY

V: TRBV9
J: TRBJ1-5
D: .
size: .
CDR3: ASSLDLDQPQH

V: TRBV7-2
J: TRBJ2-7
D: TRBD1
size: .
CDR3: ASSQAGTGGLHEQY

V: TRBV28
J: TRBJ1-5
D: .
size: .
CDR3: ASSSKATTGHQPQH

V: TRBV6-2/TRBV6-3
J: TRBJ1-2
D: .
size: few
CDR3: ASSPVGPSTSGYT

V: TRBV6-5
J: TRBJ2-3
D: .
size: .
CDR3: ASSPVGAPQY

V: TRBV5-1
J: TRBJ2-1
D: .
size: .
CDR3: ASSPGGRSAPSYNEQF

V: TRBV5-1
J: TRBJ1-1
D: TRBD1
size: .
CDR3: ASSGGQGGTEAF

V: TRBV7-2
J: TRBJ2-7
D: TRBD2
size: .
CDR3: ASSLAPSGGLLYEQY

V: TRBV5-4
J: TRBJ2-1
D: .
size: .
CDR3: ASSLLGQGYIRNEQF

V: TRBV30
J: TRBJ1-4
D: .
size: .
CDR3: AWSGRGATNEKLF

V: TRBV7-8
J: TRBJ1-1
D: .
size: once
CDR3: ASSASRGVTTEAF

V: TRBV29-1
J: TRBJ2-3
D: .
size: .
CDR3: SVGNREITDTQY